This T cell receptor beta chain emerged from a study of tumor-infiltrating lymphocytes in localized non-small cell lung cancer. Study at large: Some samples were collected after neoadjuvant chemotherapy; smokers, never-smokers and several histologies were included. Study-wide findings and caveats: Technical variation could not be separated from intratumor heterogeneity here.

Profiling relied on immunoSEQ multiplex PCR, and the TCRdb table lists in-frame clones only, not all of them. Here the sample spans about 7,000 clones, 74% being singletons. This clone was picked up one time. Antigen: not known. Trimming shortened V by 4 bases and J by 7 bases, and 12 bases separated the two germline ends. Germline V gene data show CDR1 as SGDLS and CDR2 as YYNGEE. The length of the CDR3 is 13 residues. V usage is TRBV9 and J usage is TRBJ2-1; D is possibly TRBD1 (7 bases). This TCR derives from a human donor with non-small cell lung cancer. Source material: uninvolved lung tissue not adjacent to the tumor. This CDR3 reads CASSTGDFNEQFF. CDR3 bases: TGTGCCAGCAGCACAGGGGACTTTAATGAGCAGTTCTTC.